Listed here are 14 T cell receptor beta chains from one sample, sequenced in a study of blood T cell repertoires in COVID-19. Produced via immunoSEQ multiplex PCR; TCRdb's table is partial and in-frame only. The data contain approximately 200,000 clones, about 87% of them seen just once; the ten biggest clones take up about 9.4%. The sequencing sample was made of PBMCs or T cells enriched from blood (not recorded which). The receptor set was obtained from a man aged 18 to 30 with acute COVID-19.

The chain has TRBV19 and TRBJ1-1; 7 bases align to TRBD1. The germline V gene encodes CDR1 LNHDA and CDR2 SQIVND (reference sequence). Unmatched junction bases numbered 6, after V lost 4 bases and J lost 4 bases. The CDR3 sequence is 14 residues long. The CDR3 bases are TGTGCCAGTAGTAGTGACAGGGACGCCACTGAAGCTTTCTTT. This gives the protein CASSSDRDATEAFF.

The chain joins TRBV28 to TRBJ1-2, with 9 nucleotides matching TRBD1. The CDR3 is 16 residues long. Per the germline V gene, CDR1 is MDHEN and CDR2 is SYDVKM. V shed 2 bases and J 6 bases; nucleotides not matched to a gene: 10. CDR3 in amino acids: CASSLSRQGGSDGYTF. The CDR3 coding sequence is TGTGCCAGCAGTTTAAGTCGACAGGGGGGATCGGATGGCTACACCTTC.

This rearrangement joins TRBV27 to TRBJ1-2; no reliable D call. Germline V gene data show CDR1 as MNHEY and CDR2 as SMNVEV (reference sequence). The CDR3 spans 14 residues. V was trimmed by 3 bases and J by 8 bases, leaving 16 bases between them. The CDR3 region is CASSFIPNVEGYTF. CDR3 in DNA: TGTGCCAGCAGTTTTATCCCCAACGTAGAGGGCTACACCTTC.

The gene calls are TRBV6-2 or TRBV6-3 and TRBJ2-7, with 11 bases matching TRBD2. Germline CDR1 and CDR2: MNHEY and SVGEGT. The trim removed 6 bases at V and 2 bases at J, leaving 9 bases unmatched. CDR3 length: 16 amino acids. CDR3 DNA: TGTGCCAGCAGCCAACTAGCGGGAGAGGCCCCCTACGAGCAGTACTTC. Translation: CASSQLAGEAPYEQYF.

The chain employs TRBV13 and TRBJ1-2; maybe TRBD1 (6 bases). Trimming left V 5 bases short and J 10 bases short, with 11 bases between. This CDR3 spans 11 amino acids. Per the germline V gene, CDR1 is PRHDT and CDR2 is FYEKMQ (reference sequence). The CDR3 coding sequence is TGTGCCAGCAGCGCCAGGGGACCCTACACCTTC. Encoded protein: CASSARGPYTF.

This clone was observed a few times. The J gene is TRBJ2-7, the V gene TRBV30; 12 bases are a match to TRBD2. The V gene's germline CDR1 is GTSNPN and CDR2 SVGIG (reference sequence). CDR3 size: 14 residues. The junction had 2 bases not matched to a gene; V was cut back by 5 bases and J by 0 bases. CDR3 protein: CAWGLAGHSYEQYF. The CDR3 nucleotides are TGTGCCTGGGGACTAGCGGGGCACTCCTACGAGCAGTACTTC.

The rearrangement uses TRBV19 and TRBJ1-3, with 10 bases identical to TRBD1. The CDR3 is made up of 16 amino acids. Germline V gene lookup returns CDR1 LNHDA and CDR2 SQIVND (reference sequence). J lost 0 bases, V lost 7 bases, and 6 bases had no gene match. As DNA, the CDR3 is TGTGCCAGTACCGAGACAGGGGGCAACTCTGGAAACACCATATATTTT. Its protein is CASTETGGNSGNTIYF.

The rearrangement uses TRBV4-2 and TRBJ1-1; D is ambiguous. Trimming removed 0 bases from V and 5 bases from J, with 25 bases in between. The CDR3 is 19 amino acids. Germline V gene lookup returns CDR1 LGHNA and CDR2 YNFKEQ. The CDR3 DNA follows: TGTGCCAGCAGCCAAGAAGGCGCGGGCCCTCGGGGAGGGAGGACTGAAGCTTTCTTT. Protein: CASSQEGAGPRGGRTEAFF.

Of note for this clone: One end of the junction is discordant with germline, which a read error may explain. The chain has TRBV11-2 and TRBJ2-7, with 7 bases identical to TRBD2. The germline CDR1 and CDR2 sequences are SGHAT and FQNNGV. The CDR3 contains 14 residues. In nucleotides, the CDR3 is TGTGCCAGCCGCTTGGGGAGGGAATCCTACGAGCAGTACTTC. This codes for CASRLGRESYEQYF.

The CDR3 reads CATSDSPNRDRVEEQFF. In nucleotides, the CDR3 is TGTGCCACCAGTGACTCACCTAACCGGGACAGGGTGGAGGAGCAGTTCTTC. The V call is TRBV24-1, the J call TRBJ2-1, with 9 bases identical to TRBD1. There are 17 residues in the CDR3. Trimming removed 4 bases from V and 10 bases from J; junction bases left unmatched: 16. CDR1 is KGHDR, CDR2 SFDVKD, per germline.

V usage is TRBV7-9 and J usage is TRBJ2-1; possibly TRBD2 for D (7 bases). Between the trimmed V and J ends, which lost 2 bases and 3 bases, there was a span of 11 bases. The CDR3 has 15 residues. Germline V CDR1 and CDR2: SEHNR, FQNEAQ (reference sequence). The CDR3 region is CASSLKAGHYNEQFF. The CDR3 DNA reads TGTGCCAGCAGCTTAAAAGCGGGACACTACAATGAGCAGTTCTTC.

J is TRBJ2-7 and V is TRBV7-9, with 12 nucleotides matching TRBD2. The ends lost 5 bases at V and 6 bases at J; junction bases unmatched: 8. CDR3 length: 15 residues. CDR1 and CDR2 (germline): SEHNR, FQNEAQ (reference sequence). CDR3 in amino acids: CASSLNGLAGFEQYF. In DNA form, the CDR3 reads TGTGCCAGCAGCCTGAACGGACTAGCGGGATTCGAGCAGTACTTC.

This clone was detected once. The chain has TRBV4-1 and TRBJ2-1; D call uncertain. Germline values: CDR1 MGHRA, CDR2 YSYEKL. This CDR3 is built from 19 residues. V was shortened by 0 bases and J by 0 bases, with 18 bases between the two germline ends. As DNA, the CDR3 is TGCGCCAGCAGCCAAGATGGAGCCGGATGGCGGAGCTCCTACAATGAGCAGTTCTTC. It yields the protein CASSQDGAGWRSSYNEQFF.

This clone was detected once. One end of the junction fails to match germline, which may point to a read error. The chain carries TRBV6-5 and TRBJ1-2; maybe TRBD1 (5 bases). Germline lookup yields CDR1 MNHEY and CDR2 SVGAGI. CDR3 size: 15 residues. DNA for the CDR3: TGTGCCAGCAGTTACTCGTCGGGGGGAGACTACGGCTACACCTTC. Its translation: CASSYSSGGDYGYTF.